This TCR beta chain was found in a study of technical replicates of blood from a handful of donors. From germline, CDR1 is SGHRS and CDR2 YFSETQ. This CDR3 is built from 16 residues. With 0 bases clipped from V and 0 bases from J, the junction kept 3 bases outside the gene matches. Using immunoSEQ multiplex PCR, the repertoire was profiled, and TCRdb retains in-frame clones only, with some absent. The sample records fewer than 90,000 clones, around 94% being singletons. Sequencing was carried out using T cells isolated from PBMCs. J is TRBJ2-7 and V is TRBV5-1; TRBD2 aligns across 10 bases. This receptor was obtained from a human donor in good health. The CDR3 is CASSLASSGSSYEQYF. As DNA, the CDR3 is TGCGCCAGCAGCTTGGCATCTAGCGGGAGCTCCTACGAGCAGTACTTC.